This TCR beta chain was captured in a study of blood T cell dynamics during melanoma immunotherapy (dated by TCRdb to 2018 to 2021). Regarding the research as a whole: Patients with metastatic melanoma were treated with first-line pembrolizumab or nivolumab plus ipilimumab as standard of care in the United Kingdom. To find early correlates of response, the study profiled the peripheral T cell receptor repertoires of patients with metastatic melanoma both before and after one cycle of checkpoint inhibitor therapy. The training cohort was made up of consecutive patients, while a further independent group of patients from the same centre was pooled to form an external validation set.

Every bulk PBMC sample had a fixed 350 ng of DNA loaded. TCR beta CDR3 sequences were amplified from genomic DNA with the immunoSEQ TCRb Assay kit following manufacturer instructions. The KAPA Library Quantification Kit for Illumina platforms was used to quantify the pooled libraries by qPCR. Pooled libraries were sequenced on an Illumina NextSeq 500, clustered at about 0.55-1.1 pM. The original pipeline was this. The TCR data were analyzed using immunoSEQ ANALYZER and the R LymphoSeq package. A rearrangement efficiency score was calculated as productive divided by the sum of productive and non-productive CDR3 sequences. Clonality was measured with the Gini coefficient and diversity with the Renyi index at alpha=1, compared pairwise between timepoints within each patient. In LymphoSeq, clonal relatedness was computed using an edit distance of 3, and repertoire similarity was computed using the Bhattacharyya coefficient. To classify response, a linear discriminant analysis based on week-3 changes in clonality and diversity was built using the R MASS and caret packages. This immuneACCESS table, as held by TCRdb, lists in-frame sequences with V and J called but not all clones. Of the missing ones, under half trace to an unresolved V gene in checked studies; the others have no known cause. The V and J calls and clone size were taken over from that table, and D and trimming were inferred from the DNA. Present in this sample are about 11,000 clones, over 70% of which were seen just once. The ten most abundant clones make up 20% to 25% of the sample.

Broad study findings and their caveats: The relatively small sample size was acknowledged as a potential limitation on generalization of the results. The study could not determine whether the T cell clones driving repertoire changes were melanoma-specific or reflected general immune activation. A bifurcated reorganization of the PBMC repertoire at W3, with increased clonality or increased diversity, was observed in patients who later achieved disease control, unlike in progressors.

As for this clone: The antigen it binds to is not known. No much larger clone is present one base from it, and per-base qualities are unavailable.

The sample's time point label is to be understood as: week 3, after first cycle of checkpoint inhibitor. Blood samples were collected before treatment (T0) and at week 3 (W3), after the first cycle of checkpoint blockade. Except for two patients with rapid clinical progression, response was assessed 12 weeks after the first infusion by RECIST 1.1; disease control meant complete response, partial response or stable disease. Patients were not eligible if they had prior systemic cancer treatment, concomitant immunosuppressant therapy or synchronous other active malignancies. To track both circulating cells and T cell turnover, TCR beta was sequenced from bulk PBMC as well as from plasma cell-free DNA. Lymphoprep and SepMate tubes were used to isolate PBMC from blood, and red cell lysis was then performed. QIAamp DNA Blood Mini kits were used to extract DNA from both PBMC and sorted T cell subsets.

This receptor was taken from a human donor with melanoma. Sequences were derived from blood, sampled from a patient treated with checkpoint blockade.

CDR3 region: CASSLTGTQDPEAFF. The DNA sequence is given as TGTGCCAGCAGTCTAACCGGGACGCAGGACCCTGAAGCTTTCTTT. The V and J segments used are TRBV6-6 and TRBJ1-1; TRBD1 is possibly the D segment (5 matching bases). From a lookup of the germline V gene (reference sequence), CDR1 and CDR2 are MNHNY and SVGAGI. Measured from the cysteine to the phenylalanine, the CDR3 is 15 residues long. The entry retains the CDR3 DNA only, 45 bases that are in frame from base 1. At the junction V is shortened by 5 bases and J by 6 bases, with 19 bases in between.